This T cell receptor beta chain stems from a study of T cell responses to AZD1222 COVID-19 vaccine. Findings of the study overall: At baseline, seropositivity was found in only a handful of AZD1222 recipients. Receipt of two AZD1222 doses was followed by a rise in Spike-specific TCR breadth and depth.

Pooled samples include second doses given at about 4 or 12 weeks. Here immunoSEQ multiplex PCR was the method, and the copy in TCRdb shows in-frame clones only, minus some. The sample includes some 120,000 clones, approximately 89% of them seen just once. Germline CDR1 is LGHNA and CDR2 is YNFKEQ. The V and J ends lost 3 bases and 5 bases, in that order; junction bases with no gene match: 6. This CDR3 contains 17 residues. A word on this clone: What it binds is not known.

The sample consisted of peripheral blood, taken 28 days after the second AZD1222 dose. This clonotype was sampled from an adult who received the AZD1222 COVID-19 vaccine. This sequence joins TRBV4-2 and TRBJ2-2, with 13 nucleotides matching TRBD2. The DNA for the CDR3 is TGTGCCAGCAGCCATATAGAGGGACTAGCGGGGACCGGGGAGCTGTTTTTT. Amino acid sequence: CASSHIEGLAGTGELFF.